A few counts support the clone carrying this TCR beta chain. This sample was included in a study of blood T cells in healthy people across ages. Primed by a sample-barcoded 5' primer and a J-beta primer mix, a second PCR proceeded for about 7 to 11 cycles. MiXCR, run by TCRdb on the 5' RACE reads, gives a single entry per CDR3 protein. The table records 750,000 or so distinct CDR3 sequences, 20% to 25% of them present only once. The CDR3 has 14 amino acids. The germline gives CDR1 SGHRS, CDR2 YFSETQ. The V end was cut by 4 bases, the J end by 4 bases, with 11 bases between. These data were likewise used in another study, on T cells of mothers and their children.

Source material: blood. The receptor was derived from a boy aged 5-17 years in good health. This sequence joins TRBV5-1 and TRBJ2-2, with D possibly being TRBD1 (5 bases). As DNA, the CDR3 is TGCGCCAGCAGCGCCGACAGCTTCACCGGGGAGCTGTTTTTT. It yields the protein CASSADSFTGELFF.